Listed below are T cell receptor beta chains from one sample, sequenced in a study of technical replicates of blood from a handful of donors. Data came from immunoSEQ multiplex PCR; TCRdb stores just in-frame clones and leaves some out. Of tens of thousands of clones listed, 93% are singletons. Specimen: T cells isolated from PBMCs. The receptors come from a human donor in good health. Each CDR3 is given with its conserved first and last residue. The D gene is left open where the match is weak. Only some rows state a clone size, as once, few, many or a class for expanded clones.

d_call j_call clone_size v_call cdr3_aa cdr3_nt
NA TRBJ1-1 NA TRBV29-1 CSVVRGMNTEAFF TGCAGCGTTGTCAGGGGAATGAACACTGAAGCTTTCTTT
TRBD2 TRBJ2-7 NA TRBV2 CASRGTNSYEQYF TGTGCCAGCAGAGGGACTAATTCCTACGAGCAGTACTTC
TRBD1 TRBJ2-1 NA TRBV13 CASSPDRGPYNEQFF TGTGCCAGCAGTCCCGACAGGGGGCCGTACAATGAGCAGTTCTTC
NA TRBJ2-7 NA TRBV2 CASSGGSGRYYEQYF TGTGCCAGCAGTGGTGGTAGCGGCAGATACTACGAGCAGTACTTC
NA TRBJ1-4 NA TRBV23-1 CASSRPPGIFNEKLFF TGCGCCAGCAGTCGACCCCCGGGGATTTTTAATGAAAAACTGTTTTTT
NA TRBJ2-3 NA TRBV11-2 CASSSRSGGFIDTQYF TGTGCCAGCAGCTCCCGGAGTGGAGGGTTCATAGATACGCAGTATTTT
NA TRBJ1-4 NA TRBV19 CASSIRGPGNEKLFF TGTGCCAGTAGTATTAGGGGCCCAGGGAATGAAAAACTGTTTTTT
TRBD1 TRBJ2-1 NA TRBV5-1 CASSSTGAHEQFF TGCGCCAGCAGCAGTACAGGGGCCCATGAGCAGTTCTTC
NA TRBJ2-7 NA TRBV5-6 CASSLGLPYEQYF TGTGCCAGTTCCCTCGGTCTTCCCTACGAGCAGTACTTC
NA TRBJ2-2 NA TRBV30 CAWSVRVHGELFF TGTGCCTGGAGTGTACGAGTGCACGGGGAGCTGTTTTTT
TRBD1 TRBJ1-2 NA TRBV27 CASSPGTGAYGYTF TGTGCCAGCAGTCCCGGGACAGGCGCCTATGGCTACACCTTC
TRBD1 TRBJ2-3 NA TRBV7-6 CASSLGTGSTDTQYF TGTGCCAGCAGCTTAGGGACAGGGAGCACAGATACGCAGTATTTT
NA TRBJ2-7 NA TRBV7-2 CASSSRGNQAPPYEQYF TGTGCCAGCAGCTCCCGCGGGAACCAGGCCCCTCCCTACGAGCAGTACTTC
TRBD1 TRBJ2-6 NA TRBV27 CASSIQQGAPGANVLTF TGTGCCAGCAGTATCCAACAGGGGGCGCCTGGGGCCAACGTCCTGACTTTC
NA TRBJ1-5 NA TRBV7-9 CASSPSGEGSNQPQHF TGTGCCAGCAGCCCCTCGGGGGAGGGGAGCAATCAGCCCCAGCATTTT
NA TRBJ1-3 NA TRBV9 CASSYTLGGGGTGNTIYF TGTGCCAGCAGTTATACCTTAGGAGGCGGGGGAACTGGAAACACCATATATTTT
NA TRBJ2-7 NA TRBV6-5 CASSQKYSYEQYF TGTGCCAGCAGCCAGAAATATTCCTACGAGCAGTACTTC
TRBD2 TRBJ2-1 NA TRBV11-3 CASSPGSGYLNNEQFF TGTGCCAGCAGCCCCGGTAGCGGGTACCTCAACAATGAGCAGTTCTTC
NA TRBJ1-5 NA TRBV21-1 CASSKDRGRAQPQHF TGTGCCAGCAGCAAAGATAGGGGTAGGGCTCAGCCCCAGCATTTT
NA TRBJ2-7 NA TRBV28 CASSLFGTTYEQYF TGTGCCAGCAGTTTATTTGGGACAACCTACGAGCAGTACTTC
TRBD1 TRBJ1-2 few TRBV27 CASSLTGANYGYTF TGTGCCAGCAGTCTTACAGGGGCTAACTATGGCTACACCTTC
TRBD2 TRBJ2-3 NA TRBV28 CASSLPRGADTQYF TGTGCCAGCAGTCTACCTCGGGGGGCAGATACGCAGTATTTT
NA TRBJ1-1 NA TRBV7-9 CASSFPGWAEAFF TGTGCCAGCAGCTTTCCGGGGTGGGCTGAAGCTTTCTTT
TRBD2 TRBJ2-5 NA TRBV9 CASSVSGGAQETQYF TGTGCCAGCAGCGTTAGCGGGGGGGCCCAAGAGACCCAGTACTTC
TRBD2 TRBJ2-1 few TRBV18 CASSPSTSGSLNEQFF TGTGCCAGCTCACCCTCGACTAGCGGGAGTCTCAATGAGCAGTTCTTC
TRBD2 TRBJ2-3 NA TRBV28 CASNTGGGTDTQYF TGTGCCAGCAATACGGGAGGCGGCACAGATACGCAGTATTTT
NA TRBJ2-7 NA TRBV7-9 CASSPRVMYF TGTGCCAGCAGCCCACGAGTAATGTACTTC
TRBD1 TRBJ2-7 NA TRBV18 CASSPQTGISYEQYF TGTGCCAGCTCACCACAGACAGGGATTTCCTACGAGCAGTACTTC
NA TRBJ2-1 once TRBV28 CASNGAVTQGSYNEQFF TGTGCCAGCAATGGGGCGGTCACGCAGGGCTCCTACAATGAGCAGTTCTTC
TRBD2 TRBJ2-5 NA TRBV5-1 CASSSPFETSGVQETQYF TGCGCCAGCAGCTCCCCTTTTGAGACTAGCGGGGTACAAGAGACCCAGTACTTC
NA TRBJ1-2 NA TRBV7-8 CASSPGQRKYYGYTF TGTGCCAGCAGCCCAGGACAGCGGAAATACTATGGCTACACCTTC
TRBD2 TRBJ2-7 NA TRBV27 CASCPLAGGYEQYF TGTGCCAGTTGTCCCCTAGCGGGTGGTTACGAGCAGTACTTC